This T cell receptor beta chain originates from a study of monozygotic twins with inflammatory bowel disease. The CDR3 sequence is 16 residues long. The germline V gene has CDR1 LGHNA and CDR2 YSLEER. Every TCR library consumed about 3,800 ng of total RNA. TCRdb reanalyzed the 5' RACE reads and collapses them to one entry per CDR3 protein, without DNA. Recorded here are a few hundred thousand distinct CDR3 sequences; the top ten clones represent roughly 2.6%. This sequence joins TRBV4-3 and TRBJ2-7; the TCRdb D gene call, TRBD2, has no DNA to confirm it. The sequenced sample was blood. This TCR was recovered from a human donor with ulcerative colitis or Crohn's disease, or a healthy co-twin of an affected twin (not recorded which). The CDR3 is CASSQIAGGYSYEQYF.